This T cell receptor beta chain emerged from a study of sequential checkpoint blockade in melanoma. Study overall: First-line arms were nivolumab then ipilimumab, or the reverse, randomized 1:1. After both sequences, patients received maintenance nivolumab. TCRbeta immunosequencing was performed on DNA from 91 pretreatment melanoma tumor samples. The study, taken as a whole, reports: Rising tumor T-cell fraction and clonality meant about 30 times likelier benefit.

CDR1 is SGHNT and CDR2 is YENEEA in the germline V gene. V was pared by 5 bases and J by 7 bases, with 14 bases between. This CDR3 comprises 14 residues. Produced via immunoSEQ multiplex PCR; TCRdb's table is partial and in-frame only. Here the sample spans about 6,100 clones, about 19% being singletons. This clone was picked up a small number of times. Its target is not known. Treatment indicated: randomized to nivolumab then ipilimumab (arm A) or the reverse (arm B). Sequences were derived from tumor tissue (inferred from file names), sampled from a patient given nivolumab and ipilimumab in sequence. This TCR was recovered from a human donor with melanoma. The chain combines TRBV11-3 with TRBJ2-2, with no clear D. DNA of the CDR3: TGTGCCAGCAGCGATTGGGCCTTACTCGGGGAGCTGTTTTTT. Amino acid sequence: CASSDWALLGELFF.